Listed here is a single TCR beta chain. Its antigen remains unknown. Generated by immunoSEQ multiplex PCR, the TCRdb table keeps only in-frame clones and is missing some. Found here are more than 20,000 clones, 70% to 85% of them singletons; the top ten hold 26%. The length of the CDR3 is 15 residues. V lost 5 bases, J lost 3 bases, and 3 bases stayed unmatched. The germline V gene encodes CDR1 SGHVS and CDR2 FQNEAQ. The sample is drawn from a study of OX40 agonist ivuxolimab in advanced cancers. Turning to the study itself: The eligibility criteria allowed prior anti-PD-1, anti-PD-L1 or anti-CTLA-4 therapy, and around 40% had some. One hepatocellular carcinoma and a couple of cutaneous melanoma patients partially responded. Study-level points and caveats: Expanded clones were, on average, more numerous among CD8+ T cells than CD4+.

The V call is TRBV7-8, the J call TRBJ2-3, with 12 bases fitting TRBD2. The sequence was obtained from an adult with an advanced solid tumor such as melanoma, head and neck, liver or kidney cancer. Sequencing was performed on CD4+ or CD8+ T cells sorted from blood, taken in a trial of the OX40 agonist ivuxolimab. The CDR3 spells CASSPTSGRTDTQYF. As DNA, the CDR3 is TGTGCCAGCAGCCCTACTAGCGGGAGGACAGATACGCAGTATTTT.